One and the same sample provided the 17 T cell receptor beta chains below, sequenced in a study of control samples from healthy donors and cancer patients. TCRdb's copy holds only in-frame clones and misses some; the assay was immunoSEQ multiplex PCR. The table shows about 98,000 clones, with approximately 78% occurring only once. The sample was blood. The receptors come from a man aged 60-69 years in good health.

V gene TRBV27 combines with J gene TRBJ2-2, with D perhaps matching TRBD1 or TRBD2 (5 bases each). The germline CDR1 and CDR2 sequences are MNHEY and SMNVEV (reference sequence). The CDR3 totals 15 residues. Trimming removed 6 bases from V and 6 bases from J, with 17 bases in between. The DNA of the CDR3 is TGTGCCAGCAGAGTTTCCGGGACCGCGGCCGGGGAGCTGTTTTTT. Its protein product is CASRVSGTAAGELFF.

This clone occurred once. V usage is TRBV6-6 and J usage is TRBJ2-3; 13 nucleotides line up with TRBD2. Germline-derived CDR1 and CDR2 are MNHNY and SVGAGI (reference sequence). The CDR3 spans 16 residues. Unmatched junction bases numbered 8, after V lost 6 bases and J lost 5 bases. CDR3 nucleotide sequence: TGTGCCAGCAGGAGACTAGCGGGGGGATACGGAGATACGCAGTATTTT. This codes for CASRRLAGGYGDTQYF.

V is TRBV5-6 and J is TRBJ1-1; the D gene is possibly TRBD1 (5 bases). The CDR3 contains 14 residues. The germline V gene has CDR1 SGHDT and CDR2 YYEEEE. Trimming removed 0 bases at V and 1 base at J, with 7 bases between. The CDR3 nucleotides are TGTGCCAGCAGCTTGGTGCAGGGGAACACTGAAGCTTTCTTT. Its protein is CASSLVQGNTEAFF. Full variable domain (missing parts from reference TRBV5-6 and TRBJ1-1): DAGVTQSPTHLIKTRGQQVTLRCSPKSGHDTVSWYQQALGQGPQFIFQYYEEEERQRGNFPDRFSGHQFPNYSSELNVNALLLGDSALYLCASSLVQGNTEAFFGQGTRLTVV.

V gene TRBV2 combines with J gene TRBJ2-7; possibly TRBD2 for D (6 bases). The CDR3 spans 13 residues. CDR1 and CDR2 from the germline V gene are SNHLY and FYNNEI. Trimming cost V 7 bases and J 4 bases, with 14 bases left between them. The CDR3 region is CASMGLAAYEQYF. The DNA of the CDR3 is TGTGCCAGCATGGGACTCGCAGCGTACGAGCAGTACTTC. Variable domain in full (rest from reference TRBV2 and TRBJ2-7): EPEVTQTPSHQVTQMGQEVILRCVPISNHLYFYWYRQILGQKVEFLVSFYNNEISEKSEIFDDQFSVERPDGSNFTLKIRSTKLEDSAMYFCASMGLAAYEQYFGPGTRLTVT.

J is TRBJ1-2 and V is TRBV7-9, with TRBD1 matching 7 bases. From germline, CDR1 is SEHNR and CDR2 FQNEAQ (reference sequence). Trimming took 1 base from V and 10 from J; bases not matched to a gene: 12. The CDR3 has 15 residues. This CDR3 reads CASSLVGQGEFDYTF. The CDR3 DNA is TGTGCCAGCAGCTTAGTGGGCCAGGGGGAATTCGACTACACCTTC.

This clone was recorded once. The rearrangement uses TRBV14 and TRBJ1-6, with TRBD1 matching over 7 bases. Germline trimming cut 9 bases from V and 7 bases from J; bases unmatched to any gene: 6. This CDR3 region has 13 residues. Germline V gene data show CDR1 as SGHDN and CDR2 as FVKESK. The CDR3 nucleotides are TGTGCCAGTAGACAGGGAGGGAATTCACCCCTCCACTTT. It translates to CASRQGGNSPLHF.

This rearrangement joins TRBV9 to TRBJ1-1; a weak D match, TRBD1 (6 bases). The V gene's germline CDR1 is SGDLS and CDR2 YYNGEE. The CDR3 totals 16 residues. The germline V and J ends were trimmed by 3 bases and 3 bases, with 18 bases remaining between them. The chain's CDR3 is CASSGDHRAEDTEAFF. The CDR3 DNA reads TGTGCCAGCAGCGGAGACCACAGGGCCGAGGACACTGAAGCTTTCTTT.

This chain uses TRBV19 with TRBJ2-2; 12 nucleotides match TRBD2. This CDR3 is built from 17 residues. The V and J ends lost 4 bases and 1 base, in that order; junction bases with no gene match: 4. Germline CDR1 and CDR2: LNHDA and SQIVND (reference sequence). CDR3 coding DNA: TGTGCCAGTAGTAGGGAACTAGCGGGAGGGAACACCGGGGAGCTGTTTTTT. This codes for CASSRELAGGNTGELFF.

The chain uses TRBV30 and TRBJ1-2, with 9 bases aligning to TRBD1. The CDR3 consists of 14 residues. The trim removed 2 bases at V and 8 bases at J, leaving 9 bases unmatched. Per germline, CDR1 GTSNPN and CDR2 SVGIG (reference sequence). The CDR3 is CAWSLGQGERGYTF. Written as DNA, the CDR3 is TGTGCCTGGAGTCTGGGACAGGGAGAGCGAGGCTACACCTTC.

This clone has only one observation. The J gene is TRBJ1-5, the V gene TRBV4-1; D ambiguous. V gave up 1 base and J gave up 0 bases, with 7 bases separating them. This CDR3 comprises 15 residues. From germline, CDR1 is MGHRA and CDR2 YSYEKL. The CDR3 protein is CASSQVGISNQPQHF. CDR3 nucleotides: TGCGCCAGCAGCCAAGTGGGAATTAGCAATCAGCCCCAGCATTTT.

V usage is TRBV20-1 and J usage is TRBJ1-4; D is perhaps TRBD1 (5 bases). Germline loops: CDR1 DFQATT, CDR2 SNEGSKA (reference sequence). The CDR3 extends over 10 amino acids. The CDR3 loop reads CAGGSEKLFF. DNA of the CDR3: TGCGCGGGGGGAAGTGAAAAACTGTTTTTT.

This clone was picked up a small number of times. V and J are TRBV10-3 and TRBJ2-2; 7 bases match TRBD1. CDR1 is ENHRY, CDR2 SYGVKD, per germline. V shed 3 bases, J shed 4 bases, and the junction held 14 bases outside the gene matches. The CDR3 totals 18 residues. As DNA, the CDR3 is TGTGCCATCAGTGAAGAGGGACAGCTAGTTACATCCACCGGGGAGCTGTTTTTT. Its protein product is CAISEEGQLVTSTGELFF.

The chain uses TRBV7-2 and TRBJ2-7; no firm D call. The CDR3 length is 11 residues. The germline V gene has CDR1 SGHTA and CDR2 FQGNSA. The V gene lost 3 bases and the J gene lost 6 bases, with 6 bases spanning the gap. The CDR3 protein is CASSFTREQYF. CDR3 DNA: TGTGCCAGCAGCTTTACGCGCGAGCAGTACTTC.

The rearrangement uses TRBV11-2 and TRBJ2-1; TRBD2 agrees at 7 bases. Germline CDR1 is SGHAT and CDR2 is FQNNGV. V was pared by 4 bases and J by 4 bases, with 7 bases of the junction left unmatched. The CDR3 covers 15 residues. In DNA form, the CDR3 reads TGTGCCAGCAGCTCGCTGACTAGCTTTTACAATGAGCAGTTCTTC. Translation gives CASSSLTSFYNEQFF. Variable domain in full (rest from reference TRBV11-2 and TRBJ2-1): EAGVAQSPRYKIIEKRQSVAFWCNPISGHATLYWYQQILGQGPKLLIQFQNNGVVDDSQLPKDRFSAERLKGVDSTLKIQPAKLEDSAVYLCASSSLTSFYNEQFFGPGTRLTVL.

CDR3 sequence (DNA): TGCGCCAGCAGGCCTCCAGGGGGCGGCACTGAAGCTTTCTTT. It specifies CASRPPGGGTEAFF. This sequence joins TRBV5-1 and TRBJ1-1; TRBD1 matches at 8 bases. The CDR3 is 14 residues long. J was trimmed by 4 bases and V by 5 bases; bases with no gene match: 7. CDR1 is SGHRS and CDR2 is YFSETQ in the germline V gene. Together with reference TRBV5-1 and TRBJ1-1, the CDR3 gives the full variable domain: KAGVTQTPRYLIKTRGQQVTLSCSPISGHRSVSWYQQTPGQGLQFLFEYFSETQRNKGNFPGRFSGRQFSNSRSEMNVSTLELGDSALYLCASRPPGGGTEAFFGQGTRLTVV.

V usage is TRBV4-2 and J usage is TRBJ1-4; 7 bases map to TRBD1. Germline values: CDR1 LGHNA, CDR2 YNFKEQ. The CDR3 sequence is 16 residues long. After removal of 0 bases from V and 5 bases from J, the junction contained 6 bases not matched to a gene. In DNA, the CDR3 is TGTGCCAGCAGCCAAGAGCGACAGGGTGGCAATGAAAAACTGTTTTTT. Encoded protein: CASSQERQGGNEKLFF.

In nucleotides, the CDR3 is TGTGCCAGCAGCTTTGAGGGGGCCGGGTCCTACGAGCAGTACTTC. This sequence encodes CASSFEGAGSYEQYF. The rearrangement joins TRBV7-6 to TRBJ2-7; the match to TRBD1 covers 7 bases. Germline V gene sequence: CDR1 SGHVS, CDR2 FNYEAQ. The V gene end was trimmed by 3 bases and the J gene end by 1 base; junction bases not matched to a gene: 6. The CDR3 runs to 15 residues.